The 8 T cell receptor beta chains below all came from one sample that was sequenced in a study of blood T cells in healthy people across ages. A J-beta primer mix and a sample-barcoded 5' primer were used in a second PCR of about 7 to 12 cycles. TCRdb independently ran MiXCR on the 5' RACE reads; one entry per CDR3 protein. Of roughly 2 million distinct CDR3 sequences in the sample, about 50% are singletons; the top ten hold more than 2%. Sequenced: blood. The receptors originated from a woman in her thirties or forties in good health.

The genes are TRBV12-3 or TRBV12-4 and TRBJ2-5, with 7 bases matching TRBD2. CDR3 length: 16 residues. J lost 1 base, V lost 5 bases, and 10 bases had no gene match. DNA of the CDR3: TGTGCCAGCAGTCCGGGCGTAGCGGGCCTCCAAGAGACCCAGTACTTC. Protein sequence: CASSPGVAGLQETQYF.

Only a few counts were recorded for this clonotype. The chain uses TRBV6-5 and TRBJ2-3; D possibly corresponds to TRBD2 (6 bases). Per the germline V gene, CDR1 is MNHEY and CDR2 is SVGAGI. The CDR3 is 16 amino acids. V dropped 5 bases and J dropped 1 base, with 16 bases sitting between them. CDR3 DNA: TGTGCCAGCAGTCTCACCGGACTAACTCGCACAGATACGCAGTATTTT. It is translated as CASSLTGLTRTDTQYF.

The rearrangement links TRBV29-1 to TRBJ2-5; TRBD2 matches at 13 bases. Germline V gives CDR1 SQVTM, CDR2 ANQGSEA. J lost 5 bases, V lost 6 bases, and 12 bases had no gene match. This CDR3 spans 16 amino acids. CDR3 nucleotides: TGCAGCGTCGACGGACTAGCGGGGGCCAATGGGGAGACCCAGTACTTC. As protein: CSVDGLAGANGETQYF.

The V and J genes are TRBV28 and TRBJ2-1; TRBD1 is a possible D gene (6 bases). The ends were cut back, 7 bases at V and 8 bases at J, with 21 bases in the middle. Looked up from germline, CDR1 is MDHEN and CDR2 is SYDVKM. This CDR3 region has 15 residues. As DNA, the CDR3 is TGTGCCAGCACTACAGAGGCAGGGGTTATCGATGAGCAGTTCTTC. Its translation is CASTTEAGVIDEQFF.

The genes are TRBV6-5 and TRBJ2-3, with 7 nucleotides matching TRBD1. Germline CDR1 MNHEY, CDR2 SVGAGI. CDR3 length: 16 residues. The V segment lost 0 bases and the J segment 2 bases; nucleotides outside the gene matches: 5. CDR3 loop: CASSYSTGRSTDTQYF. The DNA of the CDR3 is TGTGCCAGCAGTTACTCGACAGGGCGGTCCACAGATACGCAGTATTTT.

This clonotype was seen a few times. This chain connects TRBV7-2 to TRBJ2-7; 10 bases agree with TRBD2. V shed 2 bases, J shed 6 bases, and the junction held 4 bases outside the gene matches. This CDR3 spans 14 amino acids. The germline gives CDR1 SGHTA, CDR2 FQGNSA. CDR3 sequence: CASSLQRGGGEQYF. The CDR3 DNA sequence: TGTGCCAGCAGCTTACAGCGGGGGGGTGGCGAGCAGTACTTC.

V usage is TRBV11-2 and J usage is TRBJ2-5; 9 bases agree with TRBD1. In germline, CDR1 is SGHAT, CDR2 FQNNGV. The CDR3 covers 17 residues. V shed 2 bases, J shed 11 bases, and the junction held 18 bases outside the gene matches. CDR3: CASSLPGTGRKRDEQYF. As DNA, the CDR3 is TGTGCCAGCAGCTTACCCGGGACAGGGAGGAAGAGGGATGAGCAGTACTTC.

The chain combines TRBV15 with TRBJ1-5, with D unclear. CDR3 length: 12 amino acids. Germline values: CDR1 LNHNV, CDR2 YYDKDF (reference sequence). V dropped 0 bases and J dropped 7 bases, with 4 bases sitting between them. CDR3 sequence: CATSRDSQPQHF. The CDR3 bases are TGTGCCACCAGCAGAGATTCGCAGCCCCAGCATTTT. The full variable domain, completed using reference TRBV15 and TRBJ1-5, is DAMVIQNPRYQVTQFGKPVTLSCSQTLNHNVMYWYQQKSSQAPKLLFHYYDKDFNNEADTPDNFQSRRPNTSFCFLDIRSPGLGDTAMYLCATSRDSQPQHFGDGTRLSIL.